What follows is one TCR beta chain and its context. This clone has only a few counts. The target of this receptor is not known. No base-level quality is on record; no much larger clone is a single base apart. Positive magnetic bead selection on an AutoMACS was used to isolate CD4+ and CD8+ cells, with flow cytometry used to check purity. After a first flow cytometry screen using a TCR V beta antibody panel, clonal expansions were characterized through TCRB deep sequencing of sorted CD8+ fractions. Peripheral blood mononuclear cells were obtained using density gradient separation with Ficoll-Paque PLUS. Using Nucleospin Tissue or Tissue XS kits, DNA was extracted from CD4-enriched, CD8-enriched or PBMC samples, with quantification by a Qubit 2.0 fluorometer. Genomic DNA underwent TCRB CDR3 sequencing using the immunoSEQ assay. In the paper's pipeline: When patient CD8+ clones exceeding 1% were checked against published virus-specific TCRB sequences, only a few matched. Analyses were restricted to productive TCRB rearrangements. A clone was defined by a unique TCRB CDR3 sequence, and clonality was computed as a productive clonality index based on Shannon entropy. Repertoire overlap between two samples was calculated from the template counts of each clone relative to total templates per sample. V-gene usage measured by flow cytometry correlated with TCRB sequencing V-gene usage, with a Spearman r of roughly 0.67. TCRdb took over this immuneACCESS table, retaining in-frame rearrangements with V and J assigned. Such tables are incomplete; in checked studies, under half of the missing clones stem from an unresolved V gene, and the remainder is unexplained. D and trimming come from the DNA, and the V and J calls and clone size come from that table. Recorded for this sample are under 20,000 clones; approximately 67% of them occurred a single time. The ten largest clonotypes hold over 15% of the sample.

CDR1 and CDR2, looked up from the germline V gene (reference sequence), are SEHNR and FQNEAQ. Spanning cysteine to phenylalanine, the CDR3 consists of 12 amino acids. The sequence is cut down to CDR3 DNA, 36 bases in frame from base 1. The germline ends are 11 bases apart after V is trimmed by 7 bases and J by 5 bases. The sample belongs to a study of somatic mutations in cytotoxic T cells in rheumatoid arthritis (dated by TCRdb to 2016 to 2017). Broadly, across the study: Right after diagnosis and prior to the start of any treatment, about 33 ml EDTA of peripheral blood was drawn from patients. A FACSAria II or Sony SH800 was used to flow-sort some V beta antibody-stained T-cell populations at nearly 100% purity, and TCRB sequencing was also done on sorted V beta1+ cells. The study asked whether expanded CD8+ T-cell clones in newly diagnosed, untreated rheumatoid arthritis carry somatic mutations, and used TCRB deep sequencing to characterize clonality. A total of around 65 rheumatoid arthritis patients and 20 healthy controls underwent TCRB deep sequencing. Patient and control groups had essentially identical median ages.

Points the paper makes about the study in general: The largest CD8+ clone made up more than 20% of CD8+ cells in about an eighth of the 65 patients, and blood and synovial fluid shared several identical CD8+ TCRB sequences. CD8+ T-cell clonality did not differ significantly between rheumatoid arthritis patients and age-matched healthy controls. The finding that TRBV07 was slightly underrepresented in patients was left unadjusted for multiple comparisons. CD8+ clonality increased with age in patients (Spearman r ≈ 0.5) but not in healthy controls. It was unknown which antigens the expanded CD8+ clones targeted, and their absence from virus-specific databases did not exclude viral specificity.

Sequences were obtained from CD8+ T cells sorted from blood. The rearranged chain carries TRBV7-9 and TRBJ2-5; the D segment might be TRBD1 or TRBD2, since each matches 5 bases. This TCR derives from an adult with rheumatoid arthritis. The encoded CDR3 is CASTLGVETQYF. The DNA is TGTGCCAGCACCTTGGGGGTCGAGACCCAGTACTTC.